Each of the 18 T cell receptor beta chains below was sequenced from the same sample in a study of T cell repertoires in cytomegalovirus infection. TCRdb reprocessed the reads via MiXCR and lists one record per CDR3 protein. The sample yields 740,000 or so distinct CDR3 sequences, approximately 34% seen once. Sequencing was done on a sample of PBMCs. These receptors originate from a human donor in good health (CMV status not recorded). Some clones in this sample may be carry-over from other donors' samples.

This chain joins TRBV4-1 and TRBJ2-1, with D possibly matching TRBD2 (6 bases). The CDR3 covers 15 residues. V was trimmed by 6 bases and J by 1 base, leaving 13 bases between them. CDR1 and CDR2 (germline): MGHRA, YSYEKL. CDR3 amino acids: CASRSTSLSYNEQFF. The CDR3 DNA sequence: TGCGCCAGCAGGTCGACTAGTCTGTCCTACAATGAGCAGTTCTTC.

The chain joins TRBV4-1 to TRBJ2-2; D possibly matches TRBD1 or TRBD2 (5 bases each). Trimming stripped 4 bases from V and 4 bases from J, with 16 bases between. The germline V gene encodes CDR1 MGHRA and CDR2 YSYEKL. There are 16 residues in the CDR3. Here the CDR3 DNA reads TGCGCCAGCAGCCGCGAGGGGCGGGCGAGCACCGGGGAGCTGTTTTTT. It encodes CASSREGRASTGELFF.

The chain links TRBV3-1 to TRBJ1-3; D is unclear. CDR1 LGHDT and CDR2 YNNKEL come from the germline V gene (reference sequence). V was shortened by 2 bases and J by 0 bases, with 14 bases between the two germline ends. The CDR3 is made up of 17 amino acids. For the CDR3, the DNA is TGTGCCAGCAGCCAACTAAACCGGGCCCTCTCTGGAAACACCATATATTTT. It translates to CASSQLNRALSGNTIYF.

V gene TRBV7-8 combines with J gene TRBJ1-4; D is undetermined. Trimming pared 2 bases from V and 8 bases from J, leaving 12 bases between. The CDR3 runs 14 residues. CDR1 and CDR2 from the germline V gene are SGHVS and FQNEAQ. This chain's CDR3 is CASSLSRSGEKLFF. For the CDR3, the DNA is TGTGCCAGCAGCTTAAGTCGGTCCGGCGAAAAACTGTTTTTT. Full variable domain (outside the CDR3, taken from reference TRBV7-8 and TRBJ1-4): GAGVSQSPRYKVAKRGQDVALRCDPISGHVSLFWYQQALGQGPEFLTYFQNEAQLDKSGLPSDRFFAERPEGSVSTLKIQRTQQEDSAVYLCASSLSRSGEKLFFGSGTQLSVL.

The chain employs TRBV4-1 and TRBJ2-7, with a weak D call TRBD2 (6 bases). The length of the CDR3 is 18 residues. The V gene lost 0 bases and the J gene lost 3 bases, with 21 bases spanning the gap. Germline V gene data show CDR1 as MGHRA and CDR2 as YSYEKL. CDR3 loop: CASSQDQGGVSSYYEQYF. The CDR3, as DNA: TGCGCCAGCAGCCAAGATCAAGGCGGGGTCTCATCCTACTACGAGCAGTACTTC.

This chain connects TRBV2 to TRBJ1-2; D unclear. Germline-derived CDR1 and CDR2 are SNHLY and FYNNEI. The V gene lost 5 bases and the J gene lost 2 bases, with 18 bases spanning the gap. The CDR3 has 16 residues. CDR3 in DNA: TGTGCCAGCAGTATCAGCATCCTTAACTTCAACTATGGCTACACCTTC. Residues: CASSISILNFNYGYTF.

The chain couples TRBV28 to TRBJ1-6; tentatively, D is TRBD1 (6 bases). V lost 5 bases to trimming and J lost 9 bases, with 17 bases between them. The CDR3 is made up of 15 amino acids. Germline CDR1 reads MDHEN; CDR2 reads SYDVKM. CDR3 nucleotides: TGTGCCAGCAGTCTCCAAGTCGGACAGTTTTCACCCCTCCACTTT. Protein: CASSLQVGQFSPLHF.

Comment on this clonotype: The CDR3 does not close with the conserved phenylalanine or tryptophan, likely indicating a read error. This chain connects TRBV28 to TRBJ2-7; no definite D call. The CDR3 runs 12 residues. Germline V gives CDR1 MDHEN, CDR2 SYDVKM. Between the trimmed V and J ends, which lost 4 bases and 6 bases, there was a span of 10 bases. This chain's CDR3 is CASSSAIGEQYL. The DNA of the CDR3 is TGTGCCAGCAGTTCCGCTATCGGCGAGCAGTACTTA.

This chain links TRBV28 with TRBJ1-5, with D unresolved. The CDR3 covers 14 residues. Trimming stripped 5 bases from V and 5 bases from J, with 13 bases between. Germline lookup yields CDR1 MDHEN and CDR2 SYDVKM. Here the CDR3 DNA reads TGTGCCAGCAGTAACCCGGGCGGGTATCAGCCCCAGCATTTT. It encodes CASSNPGGYQPQHF.

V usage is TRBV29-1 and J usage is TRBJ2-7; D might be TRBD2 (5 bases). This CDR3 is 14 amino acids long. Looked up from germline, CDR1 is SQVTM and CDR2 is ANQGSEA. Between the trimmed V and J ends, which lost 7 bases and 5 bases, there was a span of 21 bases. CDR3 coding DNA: TGCAGCGCCCAGGCCGGAAGCGGTAGCCACGAGCAGTACTTC. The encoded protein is CSAQAGSGSHEQYF.

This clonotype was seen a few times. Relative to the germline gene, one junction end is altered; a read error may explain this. CDR3 loop: CASRLETGSFQPQHF. CDR3 bases: TGTGCCAGCAGGTTGGAGACAGGGAGTTTCCAGCCCCAGCATTTT. This chain links TRBV5-5 with TRBJ1-5, with TRBD1 matching over 7 bases. Germline V gene lookup returns CDR1 SGHKS and CDR2 YYEKEE (reference sequence). This CDR3 comprises 15 residues.

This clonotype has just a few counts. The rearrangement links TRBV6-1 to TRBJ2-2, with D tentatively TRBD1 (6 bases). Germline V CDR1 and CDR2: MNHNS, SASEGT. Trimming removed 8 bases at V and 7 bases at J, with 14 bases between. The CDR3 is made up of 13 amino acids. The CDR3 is CASRQDSFGELFF. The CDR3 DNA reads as TGTGCCAGCCGACAGGACTCTTTCGGGGAGCTGTTTTTT.

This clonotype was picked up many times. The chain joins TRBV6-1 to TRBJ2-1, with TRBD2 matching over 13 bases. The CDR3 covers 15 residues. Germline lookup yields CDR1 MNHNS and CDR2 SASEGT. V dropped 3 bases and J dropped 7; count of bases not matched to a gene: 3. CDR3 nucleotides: TGTGCCAGCAGTGAGGGACTAGCGGGGACAAATGAGCAGTTCTTC. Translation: CASSEGLAGTNEQFF.

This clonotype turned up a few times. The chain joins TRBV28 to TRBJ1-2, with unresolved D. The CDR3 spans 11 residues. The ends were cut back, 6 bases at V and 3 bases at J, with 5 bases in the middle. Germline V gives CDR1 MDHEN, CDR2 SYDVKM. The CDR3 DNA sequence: TGTGCCAGCAGCATCTACTATGGCTACACCTTC. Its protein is CASSIYYGYTF.

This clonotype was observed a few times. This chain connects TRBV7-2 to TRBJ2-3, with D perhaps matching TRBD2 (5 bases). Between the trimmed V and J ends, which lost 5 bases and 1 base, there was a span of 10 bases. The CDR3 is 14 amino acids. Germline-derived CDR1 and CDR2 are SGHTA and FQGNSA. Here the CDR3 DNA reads TGTGCCAGCAGCCCCGGACTTCGCACAGATACGCAGTATTTT. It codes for CASSPGLRTDTQYF.

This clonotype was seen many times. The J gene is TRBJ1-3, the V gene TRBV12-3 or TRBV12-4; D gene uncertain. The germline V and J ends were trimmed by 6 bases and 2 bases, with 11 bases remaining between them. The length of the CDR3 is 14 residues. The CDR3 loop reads CASRLIGPGNTIYF. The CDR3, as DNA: TGTGCCAGCAGATTGATTGGCCCTGGAAACACCATATATTTT.

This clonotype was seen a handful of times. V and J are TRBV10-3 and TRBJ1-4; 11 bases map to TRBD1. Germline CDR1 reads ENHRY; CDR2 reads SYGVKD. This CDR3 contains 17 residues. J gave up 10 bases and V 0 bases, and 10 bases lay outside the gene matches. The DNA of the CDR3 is TGTGCCATCAGTGAGTCCCTCAGGACAGGGGGCCCAGGAAAACTGTTTTTT. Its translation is CAISESLRTGGPGKLFF.

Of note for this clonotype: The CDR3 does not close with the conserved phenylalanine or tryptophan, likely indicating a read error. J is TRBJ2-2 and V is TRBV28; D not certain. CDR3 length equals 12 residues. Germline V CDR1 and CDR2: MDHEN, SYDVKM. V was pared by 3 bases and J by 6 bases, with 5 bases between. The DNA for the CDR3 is TGTGCCAGCAGTTTGGGGTCCGGGGAGCTGTTTTGT. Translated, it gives CASSLGSGELFC.